One sample yielded the 28 T cell receptor beta chains listed below, sequenced in a study of T cells after yellow fever vaccination. MiXCR was run by TCRdb on the 5' RACE reads, yielding one entry per CDR3 protein. The table has 240,000 or so distinct CDR3 sequences, about 7% seen once. The source was CD4+ T cells sorted from PBMCs, collected 15 days after the yellow fever booster vaccination. The receptors stem from a man younger than 45 who received the YFV17D yellow fever vaccine.

The chain is built from TRBV7-9 and TRBJ2-3; TRBD2 aligns across 8 bases. Looked up from germline, CDR1 is SEHNR and CDR2 is FQNEAQ (reference sequence). J was trimmed by 0 bases and V by 5 bases; bases with no gene match: 7. The CDR3 runs to 16 residues. The CDR3 DNA sequence: TGTGCCAGCAGCCTCGGGAGGGTGAGCAGCACAGATACGCAGTATTTT. Amino acids: CASSLGRVSSTDTQYF.

This clonotype appeared many times. Here the CDR3 reads CASSLTGLSSYEQYF. The CDR3 bases are TGCGCCAGCAGCTTGACAGGGTTAAGCTCCTACGAGCAGTACTTC. The V and J genes are TRBV5-1 and TRBJ2-7; a weak D match, TRBD1 (6 bases). CDR1 and CDR2 (germline): SGHRS, YFSETQ. CDR3 length: 15 residues. The V end lost 1 base, the J end lost 0 bases, and 11 bases lay between the germline ends.

The sample holds a few counts of this clonotype. The chain uses TRBV7-2 and TRBJ2-3, with a tentative D call TRBD1 (6 bases). Germline V lookup: CDR1 SGHTA, CDR2 FQGNSA. The CDR3 has 14 residues. V lost 3 bases and J 5 bases, leaving 12 bases between the germline ends. CDR3 DNA sequence: TGTGCCAGCAGCTTCCCCCAGGGGTTAGATACGCAGTATTTT. As protein: CASSFPQGLDTQYF.

At least ten counts were recorded for this clonotype. The chain has TRBV5-6 and TRBJ2-1, with D unresolved. The length of the CDR3 is 15 residues. Looked up from germline, CDR1 is SGHDT and CDR2 is YYEEEE. V shed 2 bases and J shed 2 bases, with 11 bases lying between them. CDR3 in DNA: TGTGCCAGCAGCTTTTATAGTGGTGCCTACAATGAGCAGTTCTTC. Its translation is CASSFYSGAYNEQFF.

Of note for this clonotype: An end of the junction differs from the germline gene, which may be a read error. This chain uses TRBV20-1 with TRBJ2-6; D possibly matches TRBD1 or TRBD2 (5 bases each). The V gene's germline CDR1 is DFQATT and CDR2 SNEGSKA (reference sequence). The CDR3 is made up of 18 amino acids. CDR3 DNA: TGCAGTGCTAGAAAATCGGGGACCGAAAGATCTGGGGCCAACGACCTGACTTTC. It is translated as CSARKSGTERSGANDLTF.

This clonotype was picked up a small number of times. The rearrangement uses TRBV11-3 and TRBJ2-2; tentatively, D is TRBD2 (5 bases). Germline CDR1 and CDR2: SGHNT and YENEEA. V was shortened by 1 base and J by 2 bases, with 8 bases between the two germline ends. The CDR3 is 15 amino acids. CDR3 in amino acids: CASSLGTFNTGELFF. The DNA of the CDR3 is TGTGCCAGCAGCTTAGGGACTTTTAACACCGGGGAGCTGTTTTTT.

This clonotype was detected only a few times. The V call is TRBV15, the J call TRBJ2-3; D is possibly TRBD1 (6 bases). The CDR3 length is 15 residues. V shed 2 bases and J shed 5 bases, with 14 bases lying between them. The germline gives CDR1 LNHNV, CDR2 YYDKDF (reference sequence). CDR3 in DNA: TGTGCCACCAGCAGACACACAGGGTACGGAGATACGCAGTATTTT. It is translated as CATSRHTGYGDTQYF.

This clonotype has more than one count but fewer than ten. The V call is TRBV9, the J call TRBJ2-2; 13 nucleotides line up with TRBD2. Per germline, CDR1 SGDLS and CDR2 YYNGEE. Trimming removed 0 bases from V and 7 bases from J; junction bases left unmatched: 18. CDR3 length: 21 amino acids. The CDR3 spells CASSVEGTSGIGGRIFGELFF. The CDR3, as DNA: TGTGCCAGCAGCGTAGAAGGGACTAGCGGGATCGGGGGAAGAATTTTCGGGGAGCTGTTTTTT.

Only a few counts were recorded for this clonotype. This chain links TRBV30 with TRBJ2-1; 15 bases match TRBD2. Germline assignment: CDR1 GTSNPN and CDR2 SVGIG (reference sequence). The CDR3 totals 17 residues. Trimming took 4 bases from V and 1 from J; bases not matched to a gene: 5. CDR3 residues: CAWKGLAGGSSYNEQFF. DNA of the CDR3: TGTGCCTGGAAGGGACTAGCGGGAGGCTCGTCCTACAATGAGCAGTTCTTC.

In this sample, this clonotype turned up a few times. The chain uses TRBV7-2 and TRBJ2-5; D is uncertain. The CDR3 loop spans 14 amino acids. Germline assignment: CDR1 SGHTA and CDR2 FQGNSA. With 3 bases removed from V and 2 bases from J, the gap between germline ends came to 10 bases. The CDR3 reads CASSFRRRQETQYF. The CDR3 region has the DNA TGTGCCAGCAGCTTCCGGCGTCGGCAAGAGACCCAGTACTTC.

Comment on this clonotype: It may be a read error: a sequence one base away is much more abundant. The chain combines TRBV7-6 with TRBJ2-1; D is perhaps TRBD2 (5 bases). Germline-derived CDR1 and CDR2 are SGHVS and FNYEAQ. The CDR3 is made up of 14 amino acids. The CDR3 DNA sequence: TGTGCCAGCAGCCCAAGCGGCACTTACAATGATCAGTTCTTC. This encodes CASSPSGTYNDQFF.

This clonotype was observed a handful of times. The chain links TRBV7-2 to TRBJ2-5; 13 bases are a match to TRBD2. This CDR3 comprises 17 residues. Germline V CDR1 and CDR2: SGHTA, FQGNSA. V lost 4 bases, J lost 7 bases, and 12 bases stayed unmatched. CDR3 DNA: TGTGCCAGCAGCTCCGAACTAGCGGGAGGGCCGGGTGTGACCCAGTACTTC. This sequence encodes CASSSELAGGPGVTQYF.

This clonotype occurred many times. The chain uses TRBV12-3 or TRBV12-4 and TRBJ1-4; D gene uncertain. Trimming took off 3 bases at V and 5 bases at J, with 10 bases between the two ends. The CDR3 runs 14 residues. CDR3 sequence (DNA): TGTGCCAGCAGTTTGAGTCCTGGGAATGAAAAACTGTTTTTT. Translated: CASSLSPGNEKLFF.

The V call is TRBV5-1, the J call TRBJ1-6; TRBD1 matches 7 bases. CDR3 size: 15 residues. Germline assignment: CDR1 SGHRS and CDR2 YFSETQ. V shed 2 bases and J 7 bases; nucleotides not matched to a gene: 6. The CDR3 is CASSLSGTDNSPLHF. The DNA of the CDR3 is TGCGCCAGCAGCTTATCCGGGACAGACAATTCACCCCTCCACTTT. Drawing the rest from reference TRBV5-1 and TRBJ1-6, the complete variable domain is KAGVTQTPRYLIKTRGQQVTLSCSPISGHRSVSWYQQTPGQGLQFLFEYFSETQRNKGNFPGRFSGRQFSNSRSEMNVSTLELGDSALYLCASSLSGTDNSPLHFGNGTRLTVT.

There are many counts of this clonotype. J is TRBJ1-5 and V is TRBV7-2; D is unclear. The ends were cut back, 3 bases at V and 2 bases at J, with 2 bases in the middle. The CDR3 loop spans 12 amino acids. The germline gives CDR1 SGHTA, CDR2 FQGNSA. CDR3: CASSLGNQPQHF. As DNA, the CDR3 is TGTGCCAGCAGCTTGGGCAATCAGCCCCAGCATTTT.

The genes are TRBV4-3 and TRBJ2-5; D uncertain. Germline V gene lookup returns CDR1 LGHNA and CDR2 YSLEER. The CDR3 covers 15 residues. V was shortened by 0 bases and J by 2 bases, with 10 bases between the two germline ends. The CDR3 here is CASSQDYGGQETQYF. The CDR3 DNA follows: TGCGCCAGCAGCCAAGATTACGGTGGTCAAGAGACCCAGTACTTC.

V is TRBV20-1 and J is TRBJ2-7; D not certain. V was shortened by 0 bases and J by 6 bases, with 21 bases between the two germline ends. The CDR3 extends over 16 amino acids. Germline CDR1 is DFQATT and CDR2 is SNEGSKA (reference sequence). The CDR3, as DNA: TGCAGTGCTAGAGACGCCGAAGCCCCGTTAGCCCGCGAGCAGTACTTC. It encodes CSARDAEAPLAREQYF.

This clonotype has only a few counts. This rearrangement joins TRBV20-1 to TRBJ2-1; TRBD2 aligns across 9 bases. Germline CDR1 DFQATT, CDR2 SNEGSKA (reference sequence). The CDR3 loop spans 14 amino acids. V gave up 6 bases and J gave up 7 bases; unmatched junction bases: 10. The CDR3 loop reads CSASREAGGNEQFF. CDR3 in DNA: TGCAGTGCCAGCCGAGAGGCGGGAGGGAATGAGCAGTTCTTC.

This clonotype occurred many times. V usage is TRBV6-2 or TRBV6-3 and J usage is TRBJ2-5, with no clear D. Germline CDR1 and CDR2: MNHEY and SVGEGT. V shed 1 base and J shed 6 bases, with 9 bases lying between them. CDR3 size: 13 residues. CDR3 coding DNA: TGTGCCAGCAGTTACTTCGACGGCAAGACCCAGTACTTC. Translating it yields CASSYFDGKTQYF.

This clonotype was picked up a small number of times. V and J are TRBV12-3 or TRBV12-4 and TRBJ2-5; no clear D. The ends were cut back, 6 bases at V and 5 bases at J, with 10 bases in the middle. The CDR3 totals 12 residues. The CDR3 region has the DNA TGTGCCAGCAGGGTCTTAGGGGAGACCCAGTACTTC. Translating gives CASRVLGETQYF.

The rearrangement links TRBV7-6 to TRBJ2-2, with 8 bases matching TRBD2. CDR1 and CDR2 from the germline V gene are SGHVS and FNYEAQ. Germline trimming cut 5 bases from V and 7 bases from J; bases unmatched to any gene: 12. The CDR3 runs to 16 residues. The chain's CDR3 is CASSARSGGAGGELFF. For the CDR3, the DNA is TGTGCCAGCAGCGCGAGATCCGGGGGGGCTGGCGGGGAGCTGTTTTTT.

There are many counts of this clonotype. The genes are TRBV2 and TRBJ2-4, with D unresolved. The CDR3 has 13 amino acids. The V gene lost 5 bases and the J gene lost 2 bases, with 7 bases spanning the gap. Germline V lookup: CDR1 SNHLY, CDR2 FYNNEI. CDR3: CASSLGSKNIQYF. For the CDR3, the DNA is TGTGCCAGCAGTTTGGGGTCCAAAAACATTCAGTACTTC.

V usage is TRBV14 and J usage is TRBJ2-1; D is possibly TRBD2 (5 bases). Deletions cut 0 bases from V and 7 bases from J, with 19 bases between. The CDR3 is 17 amino acids. In germline, CDR1 is SGHDN, CDR2 FVKESK. The CDR3 DNA reads TGTGCCAGCAGCCAAGATGGTCGGACTTACCGCGTGAATGAGCAGTTCTTC. Amino acids: CASSQDGRTYRVNEQFF.

The table lists this clonotype with a few counts. The gene calls are TRBV5-1 and TRBJ2-5, with 9 positions matching TRBD2. This CDR3 contains 16 residues. The germline V gene encodes CDR1 SGHRS and CDR2 YFSETQ. Trimming removed 0 bases from V and 4 bases from J; junction bases left unmatched: 7. DNA for the CDR3: TGCGCCAGCAGCTTGGCTCTAGCGGGACGGACAGAGACCCAGTACTTC. This sequence encodes CASSLALAGRTETQYF.

The CDR3 loop reads CASSFRQGADEQFF. The CDR3, as DNA: TGTGCCAGCAGTTTTAGACAGGGGGCCGATGAGCAGTTCTTC. This chain links TRBV12-3 or TRBV12-4 with TRBJ2-1, with 10 bases fitting TRBD1. The junction had 4 bases not matched to a gene; V was cut back by 3 bases and J by 8 bases. This CDR3 is 14 amino acids long.

The chain carries TRBV7-2 and TRBJ2-5, with TRBD2 matching 8 bases. CDR1 is SGHTA and CDR2 is FQGNSA in the germline V gene. V shed 3 bases, J shed 2 bases, and the junction held 2 bases outside the gene matches. The CDR3 contains 14 residues. The CDR3 DNA reads as TGTGCCAGCAGCTTCCAGCGGGGGCAAGAGACCCAGTACTTC. It yields the protein CASSFQRGQETQYF.

The chain links TRBV28 to TRBJ2-1, with D uncertain. This CDR3 has 11 residues. Trimming left V 8 bases short and J 9 bases short, with 11 bases between. From germline, CDR1 is MDHEN and CDR2 SYDVKM. This chain's CDR3 is CASGTRFEQFF. The CDR3 bases are TGTGCCAGCGGCACCCGGTTTGAGCAGTTCTTC.

This clonotype was seen a handful of times. The chain combines TRBV5-5 with TRBJ2-4; the match to TRBD1 covers 8 bases. Germline-derived CDR1 and CDR2 are SGHKS and YYEKEE (reference sequence). Losses at the gene ends were 2 bases for V and 15 bases for J; bases not matched to a gene: 7. CDR3 size: 12 residues. The CDR3 region has the DNA TGTGCCAGCAGCTTAGAGACAGGGGCGGCGTACTTC. Translating gives CASSLETGAAYF.